This TCR beta chain was obtained from a study of human thymus T cells. Germline V CDR1 and CDR2: MNHNS, SASEGT. V lost 4 bases to trimming and J lost 8 bases; unmatched junction nucleotides: 10. The CDR3 consists of 17 residues. From resections taken during corrective heart surgery, the thymus tissue was obtained. Infants, healthy and Finnish, who were having corrective surgery for congenital heart defects served as donors. General observations from the study: Thymic repertoires overlap heavily among unrelated individuals, related research has reported.

This clone was detected only once. Antigen unknown. Sequencing used immunoSEQ multiplex PCR; TCRdb keeps in-frame clones, though not all of them. Seen here are approximately 71,000 clones, 95% observed once, and the top ten hold 0.03% to 0.035%. The V call is TRBV6-1, the J call TRBJ2-1; TRBD2 matches at 14 bases. This clonotype was sampled from a girl younger than two with a congenital heart defect but otherwise immunologically healthy. Sequencing input: thymus tissue. The CDR3 nucleotides are TGTGCCAGCAGTGCGCCGGGACTAGCGGGAGAGGTACATGAGCAGTTCTTC. Its translation: CASSAPGLAGEVHEQFF.